This section outlines one T cell receptor (beta chain) sequence together with its context. All TRB cDNA libraries came from 5' RACE performed with UMI labels. TCRdb reprocessed the 5' RACE reads and reports one entry per CDR3 protein, with no DNA. The sample holds roughly 48,000 distinct CDR3 sequences. This entry comes from a study of CXCR3-negative and CXCR3-positive naive CD8 T cells. The CDR3 length is 18 residues. CDR1 is MNHEY and CDR2 is SVGEGT in the germline V gene. This clonotype was sampled from a human donor in good health. Some clones in this sample may be carry-over from other donors' samples. The sample taken for sequencing was memory CD8+ T cells from blood. V and J are TRBV6-2 or TRBV6-3 and TRBJ2-3; TCRdb returns TRBD2, unconfirmable since there is no DNA. CDR3 residues: CASTSDLSGAFIQNTQYF.